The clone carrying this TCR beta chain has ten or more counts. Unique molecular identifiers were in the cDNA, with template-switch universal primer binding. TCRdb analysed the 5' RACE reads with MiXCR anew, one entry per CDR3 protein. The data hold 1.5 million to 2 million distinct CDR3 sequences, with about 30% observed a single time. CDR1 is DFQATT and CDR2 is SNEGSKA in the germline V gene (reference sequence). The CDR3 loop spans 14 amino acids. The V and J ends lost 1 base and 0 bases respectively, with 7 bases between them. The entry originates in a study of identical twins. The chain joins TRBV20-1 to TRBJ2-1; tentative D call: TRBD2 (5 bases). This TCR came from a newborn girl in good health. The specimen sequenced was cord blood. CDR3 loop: CSARVGGSYNEQFF. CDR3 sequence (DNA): TGCAGTGCTAGAGTAGGAGGCTCCTACAATGAGCAGTTCTTC.